This TCR beta chain was obtained from a study of metastatic and nonmetastatic thyroid tumors (dated by TCRdb to 2020 to 2022). In the study overall: The researchers compared repertoires between peripheral blood samples and tumor or nodule tissue samples from patients with malignant or benign thyroid disease.

The library was built by means of PCR. Sequencing instrument: Illumina HiSeq 4000. High-throughput sequencing was used to profile the TCR beta-chain CDR3 region of every patient. The published analysis was carried out like this. A classifier to discriminate distant-metastatic papillary thyroid cancer patients was built from CDR3 differences across clinicopathological groups. The Shannon index was used to measure repertoire diversity, and the Morisita-Horn index was used to measure how similar tumor and blood repertoires were. TCRdb passed the public sequencing reads through fastp at Q25 and MiXCR, retaining productive beta sequences. These V and J calls rely on TCRdb rather than the paper's analysis. Across this sample there are about 41,000 clones, with approximately 24% seen only once. The ten largest make up 14% of the sample. By share, this clone ranks as medium-sized (0.01 to 0.1%). Its antigen is unknown. No much larger clone is present one base from it, and per-base qualities are unavailable.

What the work shows at the level of the full study, not this receptor alone: In both blood and tumor samples, TCR beta diversity was reported to be significantly higher in malignant tumors than in benign nodules.

None of the patients had been given any treatment before thyroid surgery. Using T-cell receptor beta sequencing, the researchers looked back retrospectively at clinical samples from patients, gathered between about 2011 and 2019. The sequence came from a female donor with papillary thyroid cancer or a benign thyroid nodule (not recorded which). Some clones in this sample may be carry-over from other donors' samples. The sequenced sample consisted of tumor tissue.

The sequence in DNA is TGTGCCAGCAGTTCCGGGGGCGCTGAAAAACTGTTTTTT. Its product reads: CASSSGGAEKLFF. This sequence uses TRBV28 and TRBJ1-4, with TRBD1 as a weak D call on 6 bases. V was cut back by 4 bases and J by 7 bases, leaving a gap of 10 bases between them. The CDR3 goes from the cysteine to the phenylalanine over 13 residues. Here the CDR3 DNA is all that survives: 39 bases in frame from base 1. From a lookup of the germline V gene, CDR1 and CDR2 are MDHEN and SYDVKM. The CDR3, completed at both ends by the reference TRBV28 and TRBJ1-4 genes, gives the full variable domain DVKVTQSSRYLVKRTGEKVFLECVQDMDHENMFWYRQDPGLGLRLIYFSYDVKMKEKGDIPEGYSVSREKKERFSLILESASTNQTSMYLCASSSGGAEKLFFGSGTQLSVL.